This T cell receptor (beta chain) was identified during a study of shared clonotypes between healthy human individuals. Study-level background: The study enrolled a couple of women and three men aged 18 to 49.

Assay: immunoSEQ multiplex PCR; the TCRdb copy retains only in-frame clones and omits some. This table has under 1,100,000 clones, about 75% appearing once. This CDR3 has 14 residues. V was shortened by 7 bases and J by 2 bases, with 11 bases between the two germline ends. Germline V lookup: CDR1 MNHNS, CDR2 SASEGT. Comments on this clone: What it binds is not known.

Whole-study results and caveats: Sharing across several donors was seen in roughly 5% of naive CD4 clonotypes.

The rearrangement links TRBV6-1 to TRBJ2-2; weak D call: TRBD1 (6 bases). This clonotype was sampled from a man between 18 and 29 years old in good health. Source material: memory CD4+ T cells sorted from blood. The subset denotes: CD45RA-negative fraction. The CDR3 protein is CASMNRANTGELFF. DNA for the CDR3: TGTGCCAGCATGAACAGGGCAAACACCGGGGAGCTGTTTTTT.